This T cell receptor beta chain was found in a study of cytomegalovirus exposure and HLA in healthy donors (dated by TCRdb to about 2017). For context, the study as a whole: According to an earlier analysis of around 600 of the donors, about 179 million T cells yielded approximately 120 million unique TCR beta sequences and roughly 280 Gb of sequence data. About 280 gigabases of sequencing data and roughly 81 million unique TCR sequences made up an early release that covered approximately 620 HLA-typed donors. The genetic ancestry cluster associated with self-reported Caucasian donors included 65% to 90% of the roughly 400 genotyped donors. The aim of the study was to test whether cataloging public T cell receptors could identify signatures of past pathogen exposure. Using immunosequencing, the study profiled T cell repertoires from about 650 subjects and related those repertoires to cytomegalovirus serostatus. Along with the approximately 700-subject first cohort, a separate validation cohort of over a hundred different subjects was used. The study combined high-throughput TCR immunosequencing, statistical association of individual TCRs with disease status, and machine learning to predict cytomegalovirus infection status. A later analysis re-analyzed previously published TCR beta repertoires from 500 to 700 donors and added high-resolution HLA genotyping to study TCR occurrence patterns. The later analysis used no new phenotypic data to find candidate immune exposures, relying instead on TCR beta sequences and their occurrence across donors. An earlier analysis of 587 of the donors applied high-throughput TCR beta sequencing to assess whether each TCR beta V gene segment acted as functional or pseudogenic. Donor age, sex, ethnicity and CMV serostatus were compiled together with the repertoire data. A later genetic analysis took genome-wide SNP genotypes for about 65% of the 666 donors and used that subset as a discovery cohort. All discovery cohort repertoires had been generated using a single sequencing platform. HLA typing included class I and class II loci at four-digit resolution. Typing coverage differed by locus: A, B, C, DRB1 and DQB1 were typed in about 620-630 donors, DQA1 in 500 to 550, DPA1 in 606, and DPB1 in roughly 450. Because of strong linkage in the cohort, four or five DR-DQ haplotypes were treated as single units for association and clustering. Across about 370 genotyped donors of the cohort, an average of about 200,000 unique TCR beta nucleotide sequences per donor were sequenced, and roughly 20% of those sequences were non-productive.

What the authors observed across the whole study: In both the original and validation cohorts, the classifier was reported to diagnose cytomegalovirus status with high specificity and sensitivity. Most CMV-associated TCR beta chains appeared to be HLA-restricted in a later analysis, and the HLA associations seemed to be driven largely by CMV exposure. In vitro tests confirmed that a few of the cytomegalovirus-associated TCR beta chains recognize cytomegalovirus antigens. At a false discovery rate of 0.05, a later analysis linked around 15,000 TCR beta sequences to specific HLA alleles. Some IMGT-functional V segments, including TRBV6-2 and TRBV6-3, could not be told apart with the 87-base-pair reads, so those segments were excluded. Most TCR sequences were seen in very few donors, while some public TCRs were found in many individuals. An association between a missense DCLRE1C variant and V-gene and J-gene trimming of TCR beta chains was found in a later genetic analysis and replicated in an independent cohort. In a later analysis, HLA-associated TCR beta chains were found to be more clonally expanded and to have lower generation probabilities than equally common non-associated chains. Correlated functional status among segregating V segments might reflect linkage disequilibrium, but an unknown experimental factor could not be ruled out. Compared with the roughly 710-donor mean, donors in an Asian-associated ancestry cluster had fewer N-insertions in productive TCRs, according to a later genetic analysis. The study listed 164 TCR beta chains as associated with cytomegalovirus. When HLA alleles, especially DR and DQ, strongly co-occurred, attributing TCR associations to individual alleles was difficult. A later analysis found that TCR association rates varied across HLA loci, with DRB1 alleles showing the most associated TCRs and HLA-C alleles the fewest. CMV serostatus was the only immune exposure information available for the cohort. A cluster of highly shared sequence variants was judged likely to be a technical artifact of the sequencing pipeline. The authors suggested that the approach could potentially be generalized to other disease states and immunological phenotypes. A later analysis reported that several top co-occurrence clusters appeared linked to parvovirus B19, influenza, CMV and Epstein-Barr virus. The cohort was sequenced for TCR beta chains only, and without alpha or paired-chain data the features that could be detected were limited. Presence/absence analyses assumed roughly uniform sequencing depth across donors, an assumption that may not hold. A further reported finding was that TCR beta sequences accurately predicted the HLA-A and HLA-B alleles for most subjects in the first cohort. The earlier analysis of 587 of the donors excluded over 15 rarely observed V segments, including chromosome 9 orphons, because counts were too low. In an earlier analysis of around 600 of the donors, most TCR beta V segments appeared in productive rearrangements about 87% or about 30% of the time, broadly matching IMGT annotations. HLA typing was unavailable for some donors at each locus, so association tests used only the typed subset.

Trimming takes 0 bases from V and 0 bases from J, and the germline ends sit 8 bases apart. The CDR3, cysteine through phenylalanine, is 16 amino acids long. Kept here is only the CDR3 DNA, which spans 48 bases and is read in frame from base 1. CDR1 is given as MGHRA and CDR2 as YSYEKL, both from the germline V gene. In total, more than 500 healthy bone marrow donors made up the cohort. All cohort members were sampled while nominally healthy, although unrecorded immune exposures were likely present. The donor tested CMV seropositive, placing the donor among the approximately 310 seropositive members of the cohort. Every donor gave a peripheral blood sample, and the peripheral blood mononuclear cells from that sample were used for TCR beta sequencing. The Qiagen DNeasy Blood Extraction Kit was used to extract genomic DNA from the blood cell samples. About this clone itself: Its antigen remains unidentified. No per-base quality is available; no much larger clone lies one base away.

Library prep was done by the immunoSEQ multiplex PCR assay. A mixture of 60 forward primers for TCR Vbeta segments and 13 reverse primers for TCR Jbeta segments was used in the multiplex PCR. A multiplex PCR assay on genomic DNA amplified the CDR3 region of rearranged TCR beta genes. On the Illumina HiSeq System, the amplified TCR beta libraries were sequenced as 87-base-pair reads. On the study's bioinformatics: A later analysis counted some 80 million unique TCR beta chains across the 690 or so repertoires, and roughly 11 million of these chains were shared by at least two donors. To remove PCR and sequencing errors, raw reads were error-corrected and collapsed into unique sequences using a nearest-neighbor algorithm that merged closely related sequences. Alignment of CDR3 sequences to IMGT reference sequences was used to assign V, D and J gene segments. For a sequence to be retained, a match of at least six nucleotides was required to both a V gene segment and a J gene segment. Rearrangements were called productive when the CDR3 lacked stop codons and stayed in frame with V and J; all others were non-productive. Following IMGT convention, CDR3 was defined as the stretch from the second conserved V-encoded cysteine to the conserved J-encoded phenylalanine. In an earlier analysis of 500 to 650 of the donors, sequences lacking an unambiguous match to a single V gene segment were excluded. An earlier analysis of a few hundred of the donors classified V segments as functional when productive rearrangements were above 56.7% and as segregating when the standard deviation between donors was above 5%. To diagnose cytomegalovirus status from the catalog of TCR beta chain sequences, a statistical classification framework was built. In a later analysis, TCR nucleotide sequences were compared against IMGT/GENE-DB human TR gene sequences so that V and J genes could be assigned. In a later analysis, CDR3 sequences and most-parsimonious VDJ recombination scenarios were assigned using the TCRdist pipeline. In a later analysis, every TCR beta chain was defined by the combination of its CDR3 amino acid sequence and its V-gene family, and reads without a unique V-gene family were dropped. To address suspected cross-contamination and a sequencing artifact, a later analysis removed a few hundred highly shared, low-generation-probability nucleotide sequences. In a later analysis, a clonal expansion index was calculated for each public chain from normalized within-repertoire ranks of inferred template counts. In a later analysis, generation probabilities were computed using a VDJ recombination model fitted to out-of-frame rearrangements, and the results were checked against IGoR. Hypergeometric tests were used in a later analysis to score TCR-TCR, TCR-HLA and TCR-CMV co-occurrence, with a repertoire-size bias correction applied to the TCR pairs. False discovery rates were estimated in a later analysis by permuting HLA or CMV assignments 20 times. In a later analysis, co-occurring TCRs were grouped with DBSCAN, and TCRdist sequence similarity was added when clustering was performed within HLA-allele-positive subsets. Repertoires with fewer than 30,000 or more than 120,000 public chains, plus five repertoires with anomalous nucleotide sharing, were excluded from co-occurrence clustering. Sourced from immuneACCESS, this table was stored by TCRdb with only in-frame sequences that have V and J called. A share of the clones is absent; for the studies checked, an unresolved V gene accounts for under half, and the remainder has no known explanation. The DNA gave D and trimming, while V, J and clone size come from that table. This sample is represented by about 160,000 clones; 84% of them were singletons. Of the sample, under 6.5% falls within the top ten clones.

This clonotype was obtained from a man between 45 and 60 years old in good health and CMV-seropositive. This chain joins TRBV4-1 to TRBJ1-4; the D gene remains uncertain. Material: PBMCs. The DNA sequence follows: TGCGCCAGCAGCCAAGAGAGCCGGGCAACTAATGAAAAACTGTTTTTT. The encoded protein is CASSQESRATNEKLFF.